The subject of this entry is one T cell receptor (beta chain). In the same sample, other DNA sequences code for this CDR3. Using immunoSEQ multiplex PCR, the repertoire was profiled, and TCRdb retains in-frame clones only, with some absent. This table has about 680,000 clones, approximately 74% appearing once. The record originates from a study of shared clonotypes between healthy human individuals. The CDR3 extends over 15 amino acids. The V and J ends lost 1 base and 4 bases respectively, with 12 bases between them. CDR1 and CDR2 (germline): SGHRS, YFSETQ. The gene calls are TRBV5-1 and TRBJ2-1; weak D call: TRBD1 (6 bases). The specimen was memory CD4+ T cells sorted from blood. Subset noted: CD45RA-negative fraction. This clonotype was obtained from a woman aged 25 to 39 in good health. This CDR3 reads CASSLTTTGYNEQFF. CDR3 coding DNA: TGCGCCAGCAGCTTGACCACCACAGGGTACAATGAGCAGTTCTTC.